This T cell receptor beta chain stems from a study of T cell responses to AZD1222 COVID-19 vaccine. Overall study findings and caveats: Scientists sampled the repertoires only once the peak T cell response had passed. Clonal diversity was possibly underestimated; the donors were predominantly white British and more often female. Reportedly, nearly half of unique spike TCRs recognized epitopes outside B.1.351/B.1.1.7 mutations.

About this clone itself: The antigen is undetermined.

The CDR3 consists of 14 residues. Germline CDR1 reads LNHDA; CDR2 reads SQIVND (reference sequence). Trimming removed 6 bases from V and 6 bases from J; junction bases left unmatched: 7. Method: immunoSEQ multiplex PCR; TCRdb's copy keeps in-frame clones and lacks some. This table holds 95,000 to 150,000 clones, around 91% found once. The TCR comes from an adult in good health. Sequenced here: peripheral blood, sampled on day 0 of AZD1222 vaccination. The rearrangement joins TRBV19 to TRBJ1-2; 10 bases agree with TRBD1. The CDR3 bases are TGTGCCAGTAGCCAACTCGGGACAGGGGATGGCTACACCTTC. Protein: CASSQLGTGDGYTF.